Listed below are T cell receptor beta chains from one sample, sequenced in a study of Ad26.COV2.S vaccination and SARS-CoV-2 variants. The protocol was immunoSEQ multiplex PCR, while the TCRdb copy is restricted to in-frame clones and leaves out a portion. Altogether some 290,000 clones are present, around four fifths being singletons, with the ten largest covering 2.1%. This specimen was peripheral blood, taken in a trial of Ad26.COV2.S vaccine versus placebo. These receptors originate from a person aged 18 to 65 who received the Ad26.COV2.S COVID-19 vaccine or a placebo. Both conserved end residues are part of each CDR3. The D gene is left open where the match is weak. Expanded clones are given a class, and other clones once, few, many or no size at all.

v_gene	j_gene	d_gene	abundance	CDR3aa	CDR3nt
TRBV15	TRBJ1-1	TRBD1	NA	CATSPAFRDREAFF	TGTGCCACCAGCCCAGCCTTCCGGGACAGGGAAGCTTTCTTT
TRBV5-1	TRBJ2-7	NA	NA	CASSFDRSDKYF	TGCGCCAGCAGCTTCGACAGGTCGGACAAGTACTTC
TRBV7-9	TRBJ2-7	NA	NA	CASSLALGTGYEQYF	TGTGCCAGCAGCTTAGCGCTTGGAACGGGCTACGAGCAGTACTTC
TRBV18	TRBJ1-2	NA	NA	CASSPPSYDGGYTF	TGTGCCAGCTCACCACCGTCTTATGACGGTGGCTACACCTTC
TRBV6-1	TRBJ2-6	NA	few	CASSEAQAANVLTF	TGTGCCAGCAGTGAAGCTCAGGCAGCCAACGTCCTGACTTTC
TRBV10-3	TRBJ1-2	TRBD1	NA	CAISIGQGAGNYGYTF	TGTGCCATCAGCATCGGACAGGGGGCGGGGAACTATGGCTACACCTTC
TRBV28	TRBJ2-7	NA	NA	CASSSPGLTYEQYF	TGTGCCAGCAGCTCTCCGGGACTTACCTACGAGCAGTACTTC
TRBV7-8	TRBJ1-4	TRBD1	NA	CASSETGKGEKLFF	TGTGCCAGCAGCGAGACAGGGAAGGGCGAAAAACTGTTTTTT
TRBV5-6	TRBJ2-7	NA	NA	CASSRGPTIRDYEQYF	TGTGCCAGCAGCCGGGGGCCGACTATTCGGGACTACGAGCAGTACTTC
TRBV5-4	TRBJ1-6	TRBD1	NA	CASSSGTVPSPLHF	TGTGCCAGCAGCTCGGGGACAGTTCCCTCACCCCTCCACTTT
TRBV5-6	TRBJ1-1	TRBD1	few	CASSPWTGHTEAFF	TGTGCCAGCAGCCCATGGACAGGGCACACTGAAGCTTTCTTT
TRBV5-1	TRBJ1-2	NA	NA	CASSGEAGSDGYTF	TGCGCCAGCAGCGGAGAGGCAGGGAGCGATGGCTACACCTTC
TRBV7-3	TRBJ2-3	TRBD2	NA	CASSLKILRGETTDTQYF	TGTGCCAGCAGCTTAAAGATTTTGCGGGGGGAAACCACAGATACGCAGTATTTT